These 23 T cell receptor beta chains came from one sample sequenced in a study of response to subunit inactivated influenza vaccine. TCRdb passed the RT-PCR reads through MiXCR, listing each CDR3 protein once. The sample includes about 540,000 distinct CDR3 sequences, approximately 20% of them seen just once. This sample also appeared in a second study, on T cells expressing NK-cell markers. From that paper: In generating TCR beta cDNA, 5'RACE template switching with UMIs was used.

The material sequenced was CD4+ T cells sorted from PBMCs, taken 12 days after vaccination. The receptors were gathered from a man over 45 who received an inactivated influenza vaccine.

This chain joins TRBV15 and TRBJ1-2; no clear D. Germline V lookup: CDR1 LNHNV, CDR2 YYDKDF (reference sequence). V lost 4 bases and J 3 bases, leaving 12 bases between the germline ends. The CDR3 loop spans 14 amino acids. In DNA form, the CDR3 reads TGTGCCACCAGCACCCGGACCGCGGACTATGGCTACACCTTC. This gives the protein CATSTRTADYGYTF. Filled out from reference TRBV15 and TRBJ1-2, the complete variable domain reads DAMVIQNPRYQVTQFGKPVTLSCSQTLNHNVMYWYQQKSSQAPKLLFHYYDKDFNNEADTPDNFQSRRPNTSFCFLDIRSPGLGDTAMYLCATSTRTADYGYTFGSGTRLTVV.

V and J are TRBV12-3 or TRBV12-4 and TRBJ1-1; perhaps TRBD1 as D (5 bases). Trimming shortened V by 5 bases and J by 1 base, and 11 bases separated the two germline ends. This CDR3 spans 14 amino acids. The CDR3 DNA sequence: TGTGCCAGCAGTCCAGGGAGGGGGAACACTGAAGCTTTCTTT. Translation: CASSPGRGNTEAFF.

This chain links TRBV5-4 with TRBJ2-7, with 11 nucleotides matching TRBD1. This CDR3 is built from 15 residues. The trim removed 4 bases at V and 2 bases at J, leaving 5 bases unmatched. Germline V gene sequence: CDR1 SGHNT, CDR2 YYREEE (reference sequence). CDR3 in DNA: TGTGCCAGCAGCCCTGGACAGGGGGCGGCCTACGAGCAGTACTTC. This gives the protein CASSPGQGAAYEQYF.

Comment on this clonotype: This could be a read error, since a much larger clone is one nucleotide away. The chain links TRBV3-1 to TRBJ2-4; D might be TRBD1 or TRBD2, each matching 5 bases. This CDR3 is built from 15 residues. The germline CDR1 and CDR2 sequences are LGHDT and YNNKEL (reference sequence). The CDR3 sequence is CASSLSVGAKNILYF. The CDR3 DNA reads TGTGCCAGCAGCCTGAGCGTCGGGGCCAAAAACATTCTGTACTTC.

V gene TRBV24-1 combines with J gene TRBJ2-7, with TRBD1 identical over 11 bases. J lost 7 bases, V lost 8 bases, and 9 bases had no gene match. CDR3 length: 14 residues. The germline gives CDR1 KGHDR, CDR2 SFDVKD. This CDR3 is CATMPGQGGQEQYF. The CDR3 DNA reads TGTGCCACCATGCCGGGACAGGGGGGTCAGGAGCAGTACTTC.

Only a few counts were recorded for this clonotype. The rearrangement joins TRBV20-1 to TRBJ2-4; D might be TRBD1 (6 bases). The germline V gene has CDR1 DFQATT and CDR2 SNEGSKA (reference sequence). The V and J ends lost 3 bases and 0 bases respectively, with 9 bases between them. CDR3 length equals 14 residues. CDR3 residues: CSARDSLAKNIQYF. CDR3 nucleotides: TGCAGTGCTAGGGACAGCTTAGCCAAAAACATTCAGTACTTC.

This clonotype has a handful of counts. The chain uses TRBV28 and TRBJ2-1, with D possibly TRBD2 on 5 matching bases. This CDR3 has 13 amino acids. Germline V gives CDR1 MDHEN, CDR2 SYDVKM. Between the trimmed V and J ends, which lost 3 bases and 7 bases, there was a span of 10 bases. The CDR3 nucleotides read TGTGCCAGCAGTTTTGAGGGCTATAATGAGCAGTTCTTC. This encodes CASSFEGYNEQFF.

CDR3 protein: CASGWQQETQYF. In DNA, the CDR3 is TGTGCCTCCGGGTGGCAGCAAGAGACCCAGTACTTC. The V and J genes are TRBV30 and TRBJ2-5; D is ambiguous. The germline V gene encodes CDR1 GTSNPN and CDR2 SVGIG (reference sequence). The CDR3 is 12 amino acids. V lost 7 bases and J 2 bases, leaving 11 bases between the germline ends.

A few counts support this clonotype. The rearrangement joins TRBV11-2 to TRBJ2-7; D is undetermined. The CDR3 is 11 residues long. CDR1 and CDR2 from the germline V gene are SGHAT and FQNNGV. V was clipped by 7 bases and J by 4 bases, with 8 bases between them. The CDR3 sequence: CASTLAYEQYF. CDR3 DNA sequence: TGTGCCAGCACCTTGGCGTACGAGCAGTACTTC. The entire variable domain, with the rest obtained from reference TRBV11-2 and TRBJ2-7, is as follows: EAGVAQSPRYKIIEKRQSVAFWCNPISGHATLYWYQQILGQGPKLLIQFQNNGVVDDSQLPKDRFSAERLKGVDSTLKIQPAKLEDSAVYLCASTLAYEQYFGPGTRLTVT.

This clonotype appeared a few times. This chain joins TRBV21-1 and TRBJ2-7; the D call TRBD2 from the table was never checked on the DNA. TRBV21-1 is a listed pseudogene. The CDR3 has 15 amino acids. The CDR3: CASSTLSGGIYEQYF. The CDR3 DNA reads as TGTGCCAGCAGCACCCTCAGCGGGGGAATCTACGAGCAGTACTTC.

CDR3 sequence reads: CSAWPGTGWGELFF. The DNA of the CDR3 is TGCAGTGCTTGGCCCGGGACAGGGTGGGGGGAGCTGTTTTTT. The rearrangement joins TRBV20-1 to TRBJ2-2; 9 nucleotides agree with TRBD1. The CDR3 has 14 residues. With 5 bases clipped from V and 8 bases from J, the junction kept 9 bases outside the gene matches. The germline gives CDR1 DFQATT, CDR2 SNEGSKA (reference sequence).

This chain connects TRBV29-1 to TRBJ2-7; D is perhaps TRBD1 (6 bases). With 4 bases removed from V and 4 bases from J, the gap between germline ends came to 17 bases. The germline CDR1 and CDR2 sequences are SQVTM and ANQGSEA. The CDR3 totals 14 residues. DNA of the CDR3: TGCAGCGTTGGATTTTGGACAGCCAAGTACGAGCAGTACTTC. This sequence encodes CSVGFWTAKYEQYF.

This clonotype was recorded a few times. The genes are TRBV15 and TRBJ2-5; no clear D gene. Germline V gives CDR1 LNHNV, CDR2 YYDKDF (reference sequence). V was pared by 0 bases and J by 3 bases, with 11 bases between. The CDR3 consists of 15 residues. The CDR3 is CATSRDGFRKETQYF. Here the CDR3 DNA reads TGTGCCACCAGCAGAGATGGGTTTCGGAAAGAGACCCAGTACTTC.

The CDR3 DNA follows: TGTGCCAGCAGCATGGGACTAGCGGGGCAGAATGAGCAGTTCTTC. Encoded protein: CASSMGLAGQNEQFF. The rearrangement joins TRBV7-9 to TRBJ2-1, with TRBD2 matching over 13 bases. This CDR3 has 15 residues. The V and J ends lost 5 bases and 7 bases, in that order; junction bases with no gene match: 5. The germline V gene has CDR1 SEHNR and CDR2 FQNEAQ (reference sequence).

The rearrangement uses TRBV7-6 and TRBJ1-2, with TRBD1 matching over 9 bases. Looked up from germline, CDR1 is SGHVS and CDR2 is FNYEAQ. V shed 0 bases, J shed 3 bases, and the junction held 5 bases outside the gene matches. There are 16 residues in the CDR3. CDR3 DNA sequence: TGTGCCAGCAGCTTAGCGATCTGGGACAGGGACTATGGCTACACCTTC. This translates into CASSLAIWDRDYGYTF.

The CDR3: CASRGRDWVEKLFF. The CDR3 bases are TGTGCCAGCAGGGGCCGGGACTGGGTGGAAAAACTGTTTTTT. V usage is TRBV12-3 or TRBV12-4 and J usage is TRBJ1-4; D is perhaps TRBD1 (5 bases). The CDR3 covers 14 residues. Trimming removed 6 bases at V and 8 bases at J, with 16 bases between.

The chain couples TRBV6-2 or TRBV6-3 to TRBJ2-3; D is ambiguous. CDR3 length: 14 amino acids. The ends were cut back, 1 base at V and 2 bases at J, with 7 bases in the middle. Germline V gene lookup returns CDR1 MNHEY and CDR2 SVGEGT. The CDR3 DNA sequence: TGTGCCAGCAGTTACTGGACCAACACAGATACGCAGTATTTT. Its translation is CASSYWTNTDTQYF.

The chain employs TRBV18 and TRBJ2-2, with D perhaps TRBD1 (5 bases). Germline V lookup: CDR1 KGHSH, CDR2 LQKENI. Trimming removed 2 bases at V and 1 base at J, with 14 bases between. The CDR3 extends over 17 amino acids. The CDR3 loop reads CASSPFDPGLNTGELFF. Written as DNA, the CDR3 is TGTGCCAGCTCACCATTCGATCCAGGGTTGAACACCGGGGAGCTGTTTTTT.

This chain connects TRBV6-1 to TRBJ1-1, with TRBD1 matching over 8 bases. The CDR3 totals 14 residues. The germline V gene has CDR1 MNHNS and CDR2 SASEGT. The J segment lost 1 base and the V segment lost 7 bases, leaving 5 bases of the junction unmatched. The CDR3: CASMKDRANTEAFF. CDR3 DNA: TGTGCCAGCATGAAGGACAGGGCGAACACTGAAGCTTTCTTT.

This clonotype occurred a few times. The gene calls are TRBV5-4 and TRBJ2-3; 7 nucleotides line up with TRBD2. V was pared by 4 bases and J by 0 bases, with 8 bases of the junction left unmatched. The CDR3 has 16 residues. The germline CDR1 and CDR2 sequences are SGHNT and YYREEE (reference sequence). This CDR3 is CASSAWGGTSTDTQYF. DNA of the CDR3: TGTGCCAGCAGCGCCTGGGGAGGGACGAGCACAGATACGCAGTATTTT.

This clonotype was seen a few times. The V call is TRBV4-3, the J call TRBJ2-2, with 14 bases aligning to TRBD2. The CDR3 is 18 residues long. The V and J ends lost 5 bases and 1 base, in that order; junction bases with no gene match: 6. Germline CDR1 and CDR2: LGHNA and YSLEER. The CDR3 spells CASSLGLAGGQNTGELFF. DNA for the CDR3: TGCGCCAGCAGCTTAGGACTAGCGGGGGGCCAGAACACCGGGGAGCTGTTTTTT.

The chain combines TRBV25-1 with TRBJ2-7; TRBD1 might be the D (5 bases). Germline V lookup: CDR1 MGHDK, CDR2 SYGVNS. The V gene lost 4 bases and the J gene lost 2 bases, with 12 bases spanning the gap. The CDR3 spans 14 residues. The CDR3 is CASSGGGPPYEQYF. The CDR3 region has the DNA TGTGCCAGCAGTGGGGGCGGCCCTCCCTACGAGCAGTACTTC.

This clonotype showed up just a few times. The chain joins TRBV4-3 to TRBJ2-5, with a weak D call TRBD1 (6 bases). Per germline, CDR1 LGHNA and CDR2 YSLEER. The CDR3 length is 15 residues. V was clipped by 2 bases and J by 2 bases, with 12 bases between them. CDR3 residues: CASSQLPGQQETQYF. In nucleotides, the CDR3 is TGCGCCAGCAGCCAATTGCCCGGACAGCAAGAGACCCAGTACTTC.